This TCR beta chain was identified during a study of glioma-infiltrating T cells after dendritic cell vaccination (dated by TCRdb to 2016 to 2018). Broadly, across the study: Of the 15 glioblastoma patients in the cohort, all drawn from Phase I and II dendritic cell vaccination trials, 9 were newly diagnosed and 6 had recurrent disease. The vaccine was prepared from monocyte-derived dendritic cells that were cultured for more than six days with IL-4 and GM-CSF and then pulsed overnight with autologous tumor lysate. Survival after dendritic cell vaccination was correlated with TCR sequencing metrics such as TIL content and the overlap between tumor and blood repertoires. Autologous tumor lysate-pulsed dendritic cell vaccination was administered to the patients between about 2003 and 2013. Each patient got three intradermal injections of the dendritic cell vaccine, spaced at biweekly intervals, in the arm below the axilla. Tumor-infiltrating lymphocyte content was quantified and tumor and blood repertoires were compared in dendritic cell-vaccinated glioblastoma patients by deep sequencing of TCR beta CDR3 regions. Points the paper makes about the study in general: After dendritic cell vaccination, a higher estimated pretreatment TIL content predicted longer time to progression and overall survival. The response model built on TCR overlap across three groups was characterized as speculative, with prospective validation still needed. The cohort was small and heterogeneous, few patients had complete blood and tumor sets, and even fewer had initial-recurrent tumor pairs. TCR clonality showed no direct relationship with survival, which suggests that a diverse polyclonal response may be important.

Measured from the cysteine to the phenylalanine, the CDR3 is 15 residues long. CDR3 DNA only is kept here, 45 bases in frame from base 1. The germline V gene specifies SGHTA as CDR1 and FQGNSA as CDR2. Trimming takes 5 bases from V and 0 bases from J, and the germline ends sit 11 bases apart. The immunoSEQ assay amplified TCRB CDR3 regions from about 2 micrograms of genomic DNA, or from all available DNA when less than that amount was available. For multiplex PCR, 60 forward primers for TCR V beta segments and 13 reverse primers for J beta segments were used. To estimate the number of reads per starting template, synthetic control templates were added to each sample at limiting dilution. The Illumina HiSeq System generated sequencing reads of 87 bp. As for the authors' bioinformatics: PCR and sequencing errors were removed by a nearest neighbor algorithm that merged closely related sequences. TCR overlap was measured as the percentage of unique tumor TCR beta sequences also present in the same patient's peripheral blood. TCRdb obtained this table from immuneACCESS and retained in-frame rearrangements with V and J assigned. These tables miss some clones; where compared with another copy, unresolved V genes account for less than half of the shortfall, and the remainder is unexplained. The V and J calls and clone size were taken over from that table, and D and trimming were inferred from the DNA. Within this sample are more than 85,000 clones, with 85% of them counted one time only. The ten largest clones add up to around 3.2% of the sample.

To be selected, patients needed enough residual fresh-frozen tumor tissue and more than two years of available survival data. Molecular status otherwise varied across the glioblastoma patients, but none of them carried an isocitrate dehydrogenase mutation. PBMC were collected before vaccination, two weeks after the third vaccination, and at tumor progression when it occurred. The Qiagen DNeasy Blood extraction Kit was used to extract genomic DNA. In regard to this clone: Its recognized antigen is unknown. The record has no base qualities; no much larger clone is one base away.

The chain couples TRBV7-2 to TRBJ2-1; possibly the D gene is TRBD1, per 5 matching bases. The material sequenced was blood, taken before dendritic cell vaccination. This sequence originates from a human donor with glioblastoma. The nucleotide sequence reads TGTGCCAGCAGCCGTGACAGATTCTCCTACAATGAGCAGTTCTTC. Translated, it reads CASSRDRFSYNEQFF.